This note documents a single T cell receptor (beta chain) sequence. No antigen is known for it. The junction departs from germline at one end; a sequencing error may be responsible. The record originates from a study of tumor-infiltrating lymphocytes in primary liver carcinoma. Overall study: Primary liver carcinomas in the patients were surgically resected. General observations from the study: Top-250-clone fractions were significantly higher in tumors than in blood (p = 0.039).

A primer matching the constant region was used to make TCR beta cDNA from approximately 0.55 ug of total RNA. Each TCR beta library was derived from three nested multiplex PCR rounds that employed slightly modified ARM-PCR. PCR rounds one and two used TRBV1-TRBV30 forward primers with a C-beta reverse primer for around 9 cycles each. TCRdb re-analysed the multiplex PCR reads in MiXCR, keeping a single row per CDR3 protein. This table has approximately 320,000 distinct CDR3 sequences, approximately 54% appearing once. Germline DNA was also extracted, and blood RNA was taken from unsorted whole blood. The CDR3 covers 15 residues. CDR1 is SGHAT, CDR2 FQNNGV, per germline.

The TCR was taken from a woman aged 30 to 39 with primary liver carcinoma and hepatitis B virus infection. The source material was peripheral blood. V gene TRBV11-2 combines with J gene TRBJ2-7, with D unclear. CDR3 loop: CTSSLVPRQGYEQYF. CDR3 bases: TGTACCAGCAGCTTAGTCCCGAGGCAAGGCTACGAGCAGTACTTC.